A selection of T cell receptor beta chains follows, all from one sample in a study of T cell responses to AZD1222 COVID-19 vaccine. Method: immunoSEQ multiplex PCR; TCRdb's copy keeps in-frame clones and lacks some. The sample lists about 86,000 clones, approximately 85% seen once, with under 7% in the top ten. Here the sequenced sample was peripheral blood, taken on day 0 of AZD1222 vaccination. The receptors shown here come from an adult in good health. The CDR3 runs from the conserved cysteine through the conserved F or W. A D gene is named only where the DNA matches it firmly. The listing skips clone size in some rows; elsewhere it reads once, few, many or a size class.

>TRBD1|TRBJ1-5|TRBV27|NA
TGTGCCAGCAGTACTGGACAGGGCAATCAGCCCCAGCATTTT
CASSTGQGNQPQHF
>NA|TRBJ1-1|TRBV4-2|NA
TGTGCCAGCCGGCGGGGAGGTTGGGACACTGAAGCTTTCTTT
CASRRGGWDTEAFF
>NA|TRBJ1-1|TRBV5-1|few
TGCGCCAGCAGTTTCTCTGGAGGGACTGAAGCTTTCTTT
CASSFSGGTEAFF
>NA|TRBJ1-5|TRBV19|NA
TGTGCCAGTAGTATGGGGCAGGGTGGGAATCAGCCCCAGCATTTT
CASSMGQGGNQPQHF
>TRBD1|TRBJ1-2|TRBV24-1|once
TGTGCCACCAGTGATACCCCAAGGACAGGGAGGAACTATGGCTACACCTTC
CATSDTPRTGRNYGYTF
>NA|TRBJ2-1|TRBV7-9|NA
TGTGCCAGCAGCCCGACCGGCCAGAGCTCCTACAATGAGCAGTTCTTC
CASSPTGQSSYNEQFF
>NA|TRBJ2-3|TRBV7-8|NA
TGTGCCAGCAGCACCCCAGCTTCGACAGATACGCAGTATTTT
CASSTPASTDTQYF
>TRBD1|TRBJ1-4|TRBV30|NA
TGTGCCTGGAGTGACCCCGGACAGGGGGCGAGGAAACTGTTTTTT
CAWSDPGQGARKLFF
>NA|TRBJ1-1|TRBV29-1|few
TGCAGCGTTCGGCCTAGTGGGGGATGGGGCACTGAAGCTTTCTTT
CSVRPSGGWGTEAFF
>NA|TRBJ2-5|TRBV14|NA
TGTGCCAGCAGCCGAGGCCCACCAGCCCTGGAGACCCAGTACTTC
CASSRGPPALETQYF
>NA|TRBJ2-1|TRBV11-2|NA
TGTGCCAGCAGCTTAGTTGCCGGCGGTCGGAATGAGCAGTTCTTC
CASSLVAGGRNEQFF
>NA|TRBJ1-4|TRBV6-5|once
TGTGCCAGCAGTTACTCTGAGGGGAAACTAAATGAAAAACTGTTTTTT
CASSYSEGKLNEKLFF
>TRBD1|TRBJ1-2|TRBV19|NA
TGTGCCAGTAGAGTGGACAGGACCAACTATGGCTACACCTTC
CASRVDRTNYGYTF
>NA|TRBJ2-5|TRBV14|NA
TGTGCCAGCAGCAAGATCGAGACCCAGTACTTC
CASSKIETQYF
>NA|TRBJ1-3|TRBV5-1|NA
TGCGCCAGCAGCTTGATGGGGGCTGACGGAAACACCATATATTTT
CASSLMGADGNTIYF
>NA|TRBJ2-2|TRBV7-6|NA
TGTGCCAGCAGCTTCGGGGGCCTTAACACCGGGGAGCTGTTTTTT
CASSFGGLNTGELFF
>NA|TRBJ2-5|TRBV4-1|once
TGCGCCAGCAGCCAAGATCCATGGGCTGTGTTGGAGACCCAGTACTTC
CASSQDPWAVLETQYF
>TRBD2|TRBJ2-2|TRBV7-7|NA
TGTGCTAGCAGCTTACGGGGCGGGAGCGTCACCGGGGAGCTGTTTTTT
CASSLRGGSVTGELFF
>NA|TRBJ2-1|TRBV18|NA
TGTGCCAGCTCCCCCCAAGGGACCCAAACCTACAATGAGCAGTTCTTC
CASSPQGTQTYNEQFF
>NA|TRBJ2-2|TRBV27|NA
TGTGCCAGCAGTTTATCGTATCCCCCATCGAACACCGGGGAGCTGTTTTTT
CASSLSYPPSNTGELFF
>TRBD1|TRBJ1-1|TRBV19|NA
TGTGCCAGTAGTATATTGACAGGGGGCGGTATGAACACTGAAGCTTTCTTT
CASSILTGGGMNTEAFF
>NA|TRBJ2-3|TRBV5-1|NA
TGCGCCAGCAGCTTGGGTCTACGCACAGATACGCAGTATTTT
CASSLGLRTDTQYF
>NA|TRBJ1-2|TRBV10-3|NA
TGTGCCATCAGTGTTGGGGAAGACTATGGCTACACCTTC
CAISVGEDYGYTF
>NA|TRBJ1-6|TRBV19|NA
TGTGCCAGTAGTATCGAAGGCCTGAATTCACCCCTCCACTTT
CASSIEGLNSPLHF
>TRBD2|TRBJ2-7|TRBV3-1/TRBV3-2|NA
TGTGCCAGCAGCCAAGACCCCCAAGGACTAGCGCCCACCTACGAGCAGTACTTC
CASSQDPQGLAPTYEQYF
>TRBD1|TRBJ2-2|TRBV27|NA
TGTGCCAGCAGCTATAAGGGACAGGGGGGAGTATTCGGGGAGCTGTTTTTT
CASSYKGQGGVFGELFF
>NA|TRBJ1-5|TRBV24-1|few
TGTGCCACCAGTGACAGAAGCAATCAGCCCCAGCATTTT
CATSDRSNQPQHF
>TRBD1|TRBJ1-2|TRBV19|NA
TGTGCCAGTAGTCCTGGGACAGGGCTTAATGGCTACACCTTC
CASSPGTGLNGYTF
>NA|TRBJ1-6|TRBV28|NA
TGTGCCAGCCGGTTCCCCGGGTCCGGATCACCCCTCCACTTT
CASRFPGSGSPLHF
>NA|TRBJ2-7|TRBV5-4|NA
TGTGCCAGCAGCTTAAAGATAGACTCCTACGAGCAGTACTTC
CASSLKIDSYEQYF
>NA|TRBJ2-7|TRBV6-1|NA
TGTGCCAGCAGTGAAGCGCCGGGCACCTACTACGAGCAGTACTTC
CASSEAPGTYYEQYF
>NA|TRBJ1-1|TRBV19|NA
TGTGCCAGTAGTGTGACCGGGACACCCAACACTGAAGCTTTCTTT
CASSVTGTPNTEAFF
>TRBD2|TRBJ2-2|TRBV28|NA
TGTGCCAGCAGTGTTAGCGGGAGGGAGGACACCGGGGAGCTGTTTTTT
CASSVSGREDTGELFF
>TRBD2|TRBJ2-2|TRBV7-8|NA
TGTGCCAGCAGCTCCGCCCGCCGCCTAGCGGGAGTTCACACCGGGGAGCTGTTTTTT
CASSSARRLAGVHTGELFF
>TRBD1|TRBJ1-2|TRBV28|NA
TGTGCCAGCAGTTTCGGGACAGGAAACTATGGCTACACCTTC
CASSFGTGNYGYTF
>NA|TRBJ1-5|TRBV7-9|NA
TGTGCCAGCAGCTTATCCTCCCGGGTGAATCAGCCCCAGCATTTT
CASSLSSRVNQPQHF
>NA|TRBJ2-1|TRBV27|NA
TGTGCCAGCAGTTCCCCTAGCGCCTACAATGAGCAGTTCTTC
CASSSPSAYNEQFF
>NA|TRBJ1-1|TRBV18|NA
TGTGCCAGCTCACCCCTACATCGGAACACTGAAGCTTTCTTT
CASSPLHRNTEAFF
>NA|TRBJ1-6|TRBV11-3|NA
TGTGCCAGCAGTCTCGGACCGGATTCACCCCTCCACTTT
CASSLGPDSPLHF
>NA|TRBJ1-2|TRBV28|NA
TGTGCCAGCAGCTCATCTCCATCTAACTATGGCTACACCTTC
CASSSSPSNYGYTF
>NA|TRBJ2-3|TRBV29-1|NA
TGCAGCGTTGCTATTGGGACTAGCACAGATACGCAGTATTTT
CSVAIGTSTDTQYF
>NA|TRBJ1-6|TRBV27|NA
TGTGCCAGCAGACTGGAAGCCTATAATTCACCCCTCCACTTT
CASRLEAYNSPLHF
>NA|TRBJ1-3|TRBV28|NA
TGTGCCAGCAGCCCTTGGGGGCAGGGGAACACCATATATTTT
CASSPWGQGNTIYF